This TCR beta chain came from a study of shared clonotypes between healthy human individuals. Study-level background: CD4 naive and CD4 memory each took three plates per donor, while CD8 naive took two and CD8 memory one.

Investigators divided CD4+ cells into CD45RA+ naive and CD45RA-negative memory subsets. The CDR3 is 14 amino acids. Trimming removed 0 bases at V and 4 bases at J, with 9 bases between. In germline, CDR1 is KGHSH, CDR2 LQKENI. Regarding the study as a whole: Tissues were not sampled, only blood, and their repertoires likely differ.

As for this clone: Antigen specificity is unknown.

The assay was immunoSEQ multiplex PCR, and TCRdb's table has in-frame clones only and misses some. Here the sample spans millions of clones, 85% to 95% being singletons. The genes are TRBV18 and TRBJ1-1, with a weak D call TRBD1 (5 bases). This receptor was identified in a man between 18 and 35 years old in good health. The specimen was naive CD4+ T cells sorted from blood. Subset in this sample: CD45RA+ positively selected. The CDR3 here is CASSPPTTVTEAFF. CDR3 DNA sequence: TGTGCCAGCTCACCACCTACGACAGTCACTGAAGCTTTCTTT.